This record covers a single T cell receptor (beta chain). The antigen is unknown. The record originates from a study of T cells after yellow fever vaccination. The study, taken as a whole, reports: Clones from primary vaccination mostly reappeared after the booster (96% CD4, about 88% CD8). There was a small share of clonotypes that showed up in both the CD4 and CD8 compartments.

TCRdb recomputed calls from the 5' RACE reads with MiXCR, one row per CDR3 protein. Here the sample spans 250,000 to 350,000 distinct CDR3 sequences, approximately 4% being singletons. This CDR3 is 17 amino acids long. V shed 3 bases and J 0 bases; nucleotides not matched to a gene: 8. The V gene's germline CDR1 is SGHRS and CDR2 YFSETQ. Sequenced here: PBMCs, sampled 15 days after the yellow fever booster vaccination. The sequence was obtained from a man aged 18 to 29 who received the YFV17D yellow fever vaccine. J is TRBJ2-3 and V is TRBV5-1; 9 bases fit TRBD2. CDR3 amino acids: CASSWTLAGQSTDTQYF. The CDR3 nucleotides read TGCGCCAGCAGCTGGACCCTAGCGGGGCAGAGCACAGATACGCAGTATTTT.